This TCR beta chain emerged from a study of cytomegalovirus exposure and HLA in healthy donors. Overall study: Prior work identified 120 million or so unique TCR beta sequences in 150 million to 200 million T cells. An early data release held approximately 80 million unique TCRs from HLA-typed donors.

About this clone itself: The antigen remains undetermined.

J was trimmed by 3 bases and V by 7 bases; bases with no gene match: 11. This CDR3 contains 18 residues. Germline-derived CDR1 and CDR2 are MNHEY and SMNVEV (reference sequence). Study results and limitations: As confirmed in vitro, a few CMV-associated chains were specific for CMV antigens. Analysis was carried out at a later point, and it linked a missense DCLRE1C variant to TCR beta V- and J-gene trimming.

PCR involved 60 Vbeta and 13 Jbeta primers. The repertoire was sequenced with immunoSEQ multiplex PCR; TCRdb's copy has only in-frame clones and lacks some. The table lists hundreds of thousands of clones, around 76% of them singletons. The sequence derives from a man aged 35-49 years in good health and CMV-seropositive. This chain connects TRBV27 to TRBJ2-6; 11 bases agree with TRBD2. Sequencing was performed on PBMCs. Written as DNA, the CDR3 is TGTGCCAGCACCTTAGCGGGAGGGCCTCTGGGTGGGGCCAACGTCCTGACTTTC. It specifies CASTLAGGPLGGANVLTF.